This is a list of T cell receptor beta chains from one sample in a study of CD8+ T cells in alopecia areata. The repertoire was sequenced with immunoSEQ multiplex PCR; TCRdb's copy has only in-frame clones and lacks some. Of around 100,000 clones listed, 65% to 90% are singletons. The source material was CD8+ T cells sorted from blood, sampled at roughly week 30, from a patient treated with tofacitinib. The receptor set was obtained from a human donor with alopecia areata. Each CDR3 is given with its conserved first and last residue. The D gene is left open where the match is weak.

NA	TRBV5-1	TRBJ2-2	CASSSTGPGRGELFF	TGCGCCAGCAGCTCAACGGGCCCAGGGCGCGGGGAGCTGTTTTTT
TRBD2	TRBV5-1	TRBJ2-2	CASSAGGTGELFF	TGCGCCAGCAGCGCGGGAGGGACCGGGGAGCTGTTTTTT
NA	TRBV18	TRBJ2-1	CASFGQAYNEQFF	TGTGCCAGCTTTGGACAAGCCTACAATGAGCAGTTCTTC
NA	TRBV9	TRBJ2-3	CASSVAGKTTKSSDTQYF	TGTGCCAGCAGCGTAGCTGGTAAGACGACTAAGTCCTCCGATACGCAGTATTTT
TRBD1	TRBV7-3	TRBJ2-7	CASSLTGQDEQYF	TGTGCCAGCAGCTTAACGGGACAGGACGAGCAGTACTTC
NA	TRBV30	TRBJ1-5	CAWSGRGHQPQHF	TGTGCCTGGAGCGGCAGGGGCCATCAGCCCCAGCATTTT
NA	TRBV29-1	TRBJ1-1	CSVEGGENTEAFF	TGCAGCGTTGAAGGGGGGGAGAACACTGAAGCTTTCTTT
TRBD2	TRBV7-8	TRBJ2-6	CASSYAGTSGAGANVLTF	TGTGCCAGCAGCTATGCCGGGACTAGCGGGGCTGGGGCCAACGTCCTGACTTTC
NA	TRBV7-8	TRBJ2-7	CASSLVTFSYEQYF	TGTGCCAGCAGCTTAGTCACCTTCTCCTACGAGCAGTACTTC
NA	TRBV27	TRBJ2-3	CASRDSFGGTDTQYF	TGTGCCAGCAGGGACTCTTTTGGGGGCACAGATACGCAGTATTTT
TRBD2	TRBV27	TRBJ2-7	CASSPLPAGDAYEQYF	TGTGCCAGCAGTCCTCTGCCAGCGGGAGACGCCTACGAGCAGTACTTC
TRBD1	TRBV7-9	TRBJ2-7	CASSLSARGTYEQYF	TGTGCCAGCAGCTTATCGGCCAGGGGGACCTACGAGCAGTACTTC
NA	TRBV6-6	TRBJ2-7	CASSYSANKYF	TGTGCCAGCAGTTACTCGGCAAACAAGTACTTC
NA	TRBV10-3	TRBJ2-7	CAISGTEFPDQQYF	TGTGCCATCAGTGGGACAGAGTTCCCTGATCAGCAGTACTTC
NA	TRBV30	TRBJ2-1	CAWNRASENEQFF	TGTGCCTGGAATCGTGCTAGCGAGAATGAGCAGTTCTTC
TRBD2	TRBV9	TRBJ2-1	CASSGGLAGLFF	TGTGCCAGCAGCGGGGGACTAGCGGGTTTGTTCTTC
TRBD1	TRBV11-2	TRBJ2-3	CASSLVGQGGPDTQYF	TGTGCCAGCAGCTTAGTGGGGCAAGGGGGCCCAGATACGCAGTATTTT
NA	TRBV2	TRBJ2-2	CASIGANTGELFF	TGTGCCAGCATAGGGGCGAACACCGGGGAGCTGTTTTTT
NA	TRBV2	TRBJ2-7	CASSEAGTWDASEQYF	TGTGCCAGCAGTGAAGCGGGGACTTGGGATGCCTCCGAGCAGTACTTC
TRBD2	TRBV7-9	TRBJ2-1	CASSPKGDAGLAQNEQFF	TGTGCCAGCAGCCCAAAAGGGGATGCGGGACTAGCACAGAATGAGCAGTTCTTC
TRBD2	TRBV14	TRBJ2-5	CASSQVYGLAETQYF	TGTGCCAGCAGCCAAGTGTACGGACTAGCGGAGACCCAGTACTTC
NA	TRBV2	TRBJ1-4	CASRPPPVPTNEKLFF	TGTGCCAGCAGGCCCCCCCCGGTGCCAACTAATGAAAAACTGTTTTTT
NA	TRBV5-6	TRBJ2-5	CASSPTGPYAETQYF	TGTGCCAGCAGCCCCACGGGACCCTACGCAGAGACCCAGTACTTC
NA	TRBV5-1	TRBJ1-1	CASSLGPGSSEAFF	TGCGCCAGCAGCTTGGGTCCGGGGAGCAGCGAAGCTTTCTTT
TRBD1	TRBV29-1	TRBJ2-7	CSVVQGARYEQYF	TGCAGCGTTGTACAGGGGGCAAGGTACGAGCAGTACTTC
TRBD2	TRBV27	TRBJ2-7	CASSSQREGSYEQYF	TGTGCCAGCAGCTCCCAGCGGGAGGGCTCCTACGAGCAGTACTTC
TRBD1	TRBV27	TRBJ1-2	CASSFGQGYGYTF	TGTGCCAGCAGTTTTGGACAGGGCTATGGCTACACCTTC
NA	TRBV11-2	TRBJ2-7	CASSLGSYYEQYF	TGTGCCAGCAGCTTAGGCAGTTACTACGAGCAGTACTTC
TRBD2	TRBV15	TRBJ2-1	CATRSGLAGGNEQFF	TGTGCCACCCGATCCGGACTAGCGGGAGGCAATGAGCAGTTCTTC
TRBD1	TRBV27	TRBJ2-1	CASGGRQGAYNEQFF	TGTGCCAGCGGCGGACGACAGGGGGCCTACAATGAGCAGTTCTTC
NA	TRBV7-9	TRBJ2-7	CASSPPEGHHSYEQYF	TGTGCCAGCAGCCCCCCGGAGGGACACCATTCCTACGAGCAGTACTTC